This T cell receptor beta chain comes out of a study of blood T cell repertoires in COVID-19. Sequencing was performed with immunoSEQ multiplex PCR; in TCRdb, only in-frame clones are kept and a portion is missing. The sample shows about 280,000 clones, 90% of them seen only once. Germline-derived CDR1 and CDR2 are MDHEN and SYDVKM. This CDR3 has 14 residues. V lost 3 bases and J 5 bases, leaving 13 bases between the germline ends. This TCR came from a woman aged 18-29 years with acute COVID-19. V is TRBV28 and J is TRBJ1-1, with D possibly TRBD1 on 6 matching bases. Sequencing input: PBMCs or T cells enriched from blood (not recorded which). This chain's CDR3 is CASSFWGGDTEAFF. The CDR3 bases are TGTGCCAGCAGTTTTTGGGGGGGCGATACTGAAGCTTTCTTT. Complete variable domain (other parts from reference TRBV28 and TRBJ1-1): DVKVTQSSRYLVKRTGEKVFLECVQDMDHENMFWYRQDPGLGLRLIYFSYDVKMKEKGDIPEGYSVSREKKERFSLILESASTNQTSMYLCASSFWGGDTEAFFGQGTRLTVV.